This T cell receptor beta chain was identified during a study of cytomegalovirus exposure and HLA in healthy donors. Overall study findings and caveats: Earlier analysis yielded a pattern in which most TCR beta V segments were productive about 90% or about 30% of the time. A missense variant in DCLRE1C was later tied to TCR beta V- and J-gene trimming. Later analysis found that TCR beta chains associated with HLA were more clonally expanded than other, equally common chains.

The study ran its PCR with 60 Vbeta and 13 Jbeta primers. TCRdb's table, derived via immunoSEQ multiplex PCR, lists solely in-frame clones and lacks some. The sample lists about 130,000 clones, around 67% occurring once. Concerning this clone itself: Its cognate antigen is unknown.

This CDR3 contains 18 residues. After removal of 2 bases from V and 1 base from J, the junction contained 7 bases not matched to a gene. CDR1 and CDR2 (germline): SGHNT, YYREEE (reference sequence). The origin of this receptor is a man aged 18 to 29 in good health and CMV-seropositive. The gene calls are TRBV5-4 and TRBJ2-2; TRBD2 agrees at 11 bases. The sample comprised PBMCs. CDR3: CASSLSSGGTGNTGELFF. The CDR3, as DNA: TGTGCCAGCAGCTTATCTAGCGGGGGGACCGGGAACACCGGGGAGCTGTTTTTT. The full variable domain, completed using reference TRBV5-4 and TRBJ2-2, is ETGVTQSPTHLIKTRGQQVTLRCSSQSGHNTVSWYQQALGQGPQFIFQYYREEENGRGNFPPRFSGLQFPNYSSELNVNALELDDSALYLCASSLSSGGTGNTGELFFGEGSRLTVL.